This T cell receptor beta chain derives from a study of T-cell reconstitution after alpha-beta-depleted transplantation in children. In regard to this clonotype: A much larger clone differs from this one at a single base, so this may be a read error.

Construction of the TCRbeta library involved unique molecular identifiers. TCRdb re-analysed the PCR reads in MiXCR, keeping a single row per CDR3 protein. The data show under 140,000 distinct CDR3 sequences, approximately 10% seen once. This CDR3 has 13 residues. The germline gives CDR1 SQVTM, CDR2 ANQGSEA. The chain is built from TRBV29-1 and TRBJ1-1; the match to TRBD1 covers 9 bases. This clonotype was sampled from a human donor who donated a stem cell graft to a child with acute lymphoblastic leukemia. Sequencing was performed on PBMCs from the stem cell graft donor, taken from the stem cell graft. CDR3 DNA sequence: TGCAGCGCTCACAGGGGGCGTGGGACTGTAGCTTTCTTT. Its protein product is CSAHRGRGTVAFF.